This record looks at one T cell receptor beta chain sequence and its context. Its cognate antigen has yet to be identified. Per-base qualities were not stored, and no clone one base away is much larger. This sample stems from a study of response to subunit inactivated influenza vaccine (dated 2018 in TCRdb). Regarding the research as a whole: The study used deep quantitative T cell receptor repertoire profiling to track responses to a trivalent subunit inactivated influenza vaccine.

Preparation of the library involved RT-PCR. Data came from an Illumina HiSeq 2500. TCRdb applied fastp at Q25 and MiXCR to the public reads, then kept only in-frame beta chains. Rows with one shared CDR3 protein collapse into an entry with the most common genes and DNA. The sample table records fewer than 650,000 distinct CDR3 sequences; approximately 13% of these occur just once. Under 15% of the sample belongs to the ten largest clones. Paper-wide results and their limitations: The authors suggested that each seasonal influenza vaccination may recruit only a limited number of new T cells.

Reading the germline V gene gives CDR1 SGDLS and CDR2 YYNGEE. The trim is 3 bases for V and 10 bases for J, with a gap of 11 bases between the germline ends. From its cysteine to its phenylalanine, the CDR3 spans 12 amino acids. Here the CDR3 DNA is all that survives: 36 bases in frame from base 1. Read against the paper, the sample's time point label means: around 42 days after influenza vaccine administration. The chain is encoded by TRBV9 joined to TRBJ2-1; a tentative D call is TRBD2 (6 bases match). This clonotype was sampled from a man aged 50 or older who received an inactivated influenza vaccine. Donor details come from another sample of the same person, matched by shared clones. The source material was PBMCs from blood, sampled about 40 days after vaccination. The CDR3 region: CASSARGGEQFF. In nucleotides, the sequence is TGTGCCAGCAGCGCTCGTGGGGGGGAGCAGTTCTTC.